This T cell receptor beta chain was sequenced in a study of identical twins. V was shortened by 4 bases and J by 3 bases, with 17 bases between the two germline ends. CDR1 and CDR2 (germline): SGDLS, YYNGEE. CDR3 size: 16 residues. TCRdb re-analysed the 5' RACE reads in MiXCR, keeping a single row per CDR3 protein. Of hundreds of thousands of distinct CDR3 sequences listed, 8.5% to 9.5% are singletons. In this sample, this clonotype turned up many times. These data were also filed under a second study, of yellow fever vaccine responses in identical twins.

The specimen was PBMCs. The J gene is TRBJ2-1, the V gene TRBV9; D may be TRBD2 (5 bases). This TCR was recovered from a woman aged 18-30 years in good health. The CDR3 here is CASSPPSGEHYNEQFF. The CDR3 DNA is TGTGCCAGCAGCCCCCCGAGCGGAGAACACTACAATGAGCAGTTCTTC.